This TCR beta chain was profiled in a study of blood T cell repertoires in COVID-19. Study-level information: The United States, Italy and Spain provided the acute and convalescent COVID-19 samples.

Seattle enrolled patients during active infection and tracked them longitudinally. Authors' analysis steps: The assay estimated nucleated cells by amplifying reference gene primers. This table comes from immunoSEQ multiplex PCR, and its TCRdb copy is limited to in-frame clones, with some not included. V, J and clone size were drawn from that table, and D and trimming were deduced from the DNA. The sample has around 340,000 clones, about nine tenths seen once. Germline values: CDR1 MNHNY, CDR2 SVGAGI (reference sequence). This CDR3 is 16 amino acids long. The junction had 8 bases not matched to a gene; V was cut back by 5 bases and J by 6 bases.

The source of this sequence is a woman aged 55 to 70 with COVID-19, enrolled during active disease. Sequencing input: peripheral blood. The chain uses TRBV6-6 and TRBJ1-4; 11 nucleotides match TRBD1. This chain's CDR3 is CASSAPPGQGDEKLFF. CDR3 nucleotide sequence: TGTGCCAGCAGTGCGCCCCCGGGACAGGGGGATGAAAAACTGTTTTTT.